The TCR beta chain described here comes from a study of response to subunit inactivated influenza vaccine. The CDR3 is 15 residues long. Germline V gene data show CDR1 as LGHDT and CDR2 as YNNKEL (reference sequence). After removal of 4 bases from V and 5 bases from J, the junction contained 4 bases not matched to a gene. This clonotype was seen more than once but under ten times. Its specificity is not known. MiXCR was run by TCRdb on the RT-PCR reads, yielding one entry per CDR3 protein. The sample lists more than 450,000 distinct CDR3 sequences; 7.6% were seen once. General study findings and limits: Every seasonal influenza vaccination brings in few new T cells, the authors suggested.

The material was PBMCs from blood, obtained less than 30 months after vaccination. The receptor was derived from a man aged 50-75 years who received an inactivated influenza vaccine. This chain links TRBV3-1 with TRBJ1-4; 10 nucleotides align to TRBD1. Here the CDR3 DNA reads TGTGCCAGCAGCCCCCCGGGACAGGGGAATGAAAAACTGTTTTTT. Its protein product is CASSPPGQGNEKLFF.